Below, 19 T cell receptor beta chains from the same sample are listed, as sequenced in a study of vaccination and CD4 T cells after COVID-19. Their target antigens are unknown. Scientists ran DNA taken from cultured CD4+ T cells through the Oncomine TCR Beta short-read assay for sequencing. TCRdb redid the calling of the PCR reads with MiXCR, one entry per CDR3 protein. The sample lists more than 13,000 distinct CDR3 sequences, approximately 50% occurring once. Treatment noted: roughly 11-day PBMC culture with coronavirus spike peptide pools or control peptides (ViraFEST assay). Sample: CD4+ T cells from blood, cultured in vitro, taken before SARS-CoV-2 vaccination. These receptors all stem from a human donor who had recovered from COVID-19.

The chain uses TRBV6-1 and TRBJ1-6, with D perhaps matching TRBD1 (5 bases). CDR1 is MNHNS and CDR2 is SASEGT in the germline V gene. The CDR3 is 17 residues long. V lost 9 bases and J 0 bases, leaving 18 bases between the germline ends. Here the CDR3 DNA reads TGTGCCAGGGGGTCCGGGGGAGGTAGCTCCTATAATTCACCCCTCCACTTT. Protein: CARGSGGGSSYNSPLHF.

The gene calls are TRBV28 and TRBJ2-5, with TRBD2 as a possible D gene (6 bases). The CDR3 is made up of 18 amino acids. Germline V lookup: CDR1 MDHEN, CDR2 SYDVKM. V gave up 2 bases and J gave up 5 bases, with 24 bases separating them. CDR3 nucleotide sequence: TGTGCCAGCAGTTTAGCGGGGACTTTGGGGGTGGGGGTGGAGACCCAGTACTTC. It translates to CASSLAGTLGVGVETQYF.

This clonotype was seen a few times. The V and J genes are TRBV20-1 and TRBJ2-3, with a tentative D call TRBD2 (6 bases). The ends were cut back, 3 bases at V and 2 bases at J, with 12 bases in the middle. Germline V gene sequence: CDR1 DFQATT, CDR2 SNEGSKA (reference sequence). The CDR3 length is 14 residues. The CDR3 sequence is CSASPAGYTDTQYF. CDR3 DNA sequence: TGCAGTGCTAGTCCGGCGGGATACACAGATACGCAGTATTTT.

This chain connects TRBV27 to TRBJ2-7, with TRBD2 matching 9 bases. V lost 5 bases to trimming and J lost 6 bases; unmatched junction nucleotides: 14. From germline, CDR1 is MNHEY and CDR2 SMNVEV (reference sequence). The CDR3 has 16 amino acids. The CDR3 DNA reads TGTGCCAGCAGTCGGGTTGCGGGAGGGCCTCTCGGCGAGCAGTACTTC. Its protein product is CASSRVAGGPLGEQYF.

The CDR3 DNA is TGCAGTGCTAGTAGGACAGGAGGTGAAAAACTGTTTTTT. Its protein product is CSASRTGGEKLFF. This chain joins TRBV20-1 and TRBJ1-4; TRBD1 matches at 7 bases. Losses at the gene ends were 3 bases for V and 7 bases for J; bases not matched to a gene: 5. The germline V gene encodes CDR1 DFQATT and CDR2 SNEGSKA (reference sequence). The CDR3 loop spans 13 amino acids.

The chain is built from TRBV5-6 and TRBJ2-1, with D unresolved. Looked up from germline, CDR1 is SGHDT and CDR2 is YYEEEE. The CDR3 is 15 residues long. The ends were cut back, 4 bases at V and 4 bases at J, with 15 bases in the middle. CDR3 sequence: CASSVLQLEYNEQFF. The CDR3 region has the DNA TGTGCCAGCAGCGTCCTTCAGTTGGAGTACAATGAGCAGTTCTTC. The full variable domain, rest sourced from reference TRBV5-6 and TRBJ2-1, is DAGVTQSPTHLIKTRGQQVTLRCSPKSGHDTVSWYQQALGQGPQFIFQYYEEEERQRGNFPDRFSGHQFPNYSSELNVNALLLGDSALYLCASSVLQLEYNEQFFGPGTRLTVL.

J is TRBJ1-6 and V is TRBV28; D gene unclear. The CDR3 covers 12 residues. V gave up 5 bases and J gave up 7 bases, with 6 bases separating them. Germline CDR1 is MDHEN and CDR2 is SYDVKM. CDR3 in amino acids: CASSEQNSPLHF. The CDR3 bases are TGTGCCAGCAGTGAACAGAATTCACCCCTCCACTTT.

This sequence joins TRBV19 and TRBJ2-3; a weak D match, TRBD1 (6 bases). Germline CDR1 is LNHDA and CDR2 is SQIVND (reference sequence). The CDR3 runs to 15 residues. Trimming pared 5 bases from V and 3 bases from J, leaving 15 bases between. CDR3: CASSPNRDLTDTQYF. Written as DNA, the CDR3 is TGTGCCAGTAGTCCTAACAGGGATCTGACAGATACGCAGTATTTT.

This chain connects TRBV7-8 to TRBJ2-3; TRBD1 matches at 10 bases. This CDR3 spans 15 amino acids. The V gene's germline CDR1 is SGHVS and CDR2 FQNEAQ. J gave up 4 bases and V 6 bases, and 7 bases lay outside the gene matches. DNA of the CDR3: TGTGCCAGCAGGCTCCGGGACAGGGGCTCAGATACGCAGTATTTT. Amino acid sequence: CASRLRDRGSDTQYF.

V and J are TRBV20-1 and TRBJ2-3; D might be TRBD1 (6 bases). CDR3 length equals 12 residues. The V gene lost 0 bases and the J gene lost 7 bases, with 8 bases spanning the gap. Germline values: CDR1 DFQATT, CDR2 SNEGSKA (reference sequence). The DNA for the CDR3 is TGCAGTGCTAGAGAACAGGGCTATACGCAGTATTTT. Its translation: CSAREQGYTQYF.

This clonotype is a singleton in its sample. V gene TRBV5-5 combines with J gene TRBJ2-5; 14 positions match TRBD2. Germline CDR1 and CDR2: SGHKS and YYEKEE (reference sequence). There are 17 residues in the CDR3. V shed 2 bases and J 2 bases; nucleotides not matched to a gene: 5. The CDR3 spells CASSFRGTSGRQETQYF. CDR3 coding DNA: TGTGCCAGCAGCTTCAGGGGGACTAGCGGGAGACAAGAGACCCAGTACTTC.

The chain couples TRBV20-1 to TRBJ2-1; no definite D call. Germline CDR1 and CDR2: DFQATT and SNEGSKA (reference sequence). The CDR3 is made up of 12 amino acids. Trimming took 2 bases from V and 5 from J, leaving 7 bases between them. The CDR3 region has the DNA TGCAGTGCTAGACGGACGGACAATGAGCAGTTCTTC. Encoded protein: CSARRTDNEQFF.

Remarks on this clonotype: At one end the junction does not follow the germline gene, possibly because of a read error. The chain uses TRBV11-2 and TRBJ2-7; D assignment may be TRBD1 or TRBD2 (5 bases each). From germline, CDR1 is SGHAT and CDR2 FQNNGV. The CDR3 runs to 14 residues. This CDR3 reads CVSTLGRQFYEQYF. Here the CDR3 DNA reads TGTGTCAGCACCCTGGGACGACAGTTCTACGAGCAGTACTTC.

The V call is TRBV6-2 or TRBV6-3, the J call TRBJ1-6; D remains ambiguous. Per germline, CDR1 MNHEY and CDR2 SVGEGT. Trimming took off 10 bases at V and 7 bases at J, with 14 bases between the two ends. The CDR3 has 13 residues. In nucleotides, the CDR3 is TGTGCCACCTTCGATCAGAGGAATTCACCCCTCCACTTT. Its translation: CATFDQRNSPLHF.

This clonotype was seen a single time. This rearrangement joins TRBV6-1 to TRBJ1-1; D remains unclear. CDR1 and CDR2 (germline): MNHNS, SASEGT. Trimming stripped 2 bases from V and 0 bases from J, with 10 bases between. The CDR3 is 15 residues long. The CDR3 DNA follows: TGTGCCAGCAGTGAATTGAGGCCCATGAACACTGAAGCTTTCTTT. Translating gives CASSELRPMNTEAFF.

The chain recombines TRBV20-1 with TRBJ2-7, with D perhaps assigned TRBD1 or TRBD2 (6 bases each). The germline V and J ends were trimmed by 6 bases and 2 bases, with 11 bases remaining between them. The germline V gene encodes CDR1 DFQATT and CDR2 SNEGSKA (reference sequence). The CDR3 spans 12 residues. The CDR3 here is CSAEGGAYEQYF. The CDR3 DNA reads as TGCAGTGCGGAGGGGGGAGCCTACGAGCAGTACTTC.

This clonotype was picked up one time. This CDR3 is CASSFRPKTNSPLHF. The CDR3 DNA is TGTGCCAGCAGCTTCAGACCTAAAACCAATTCACCCCTCCACTTT. The J gene is TRBJ1-6, the V gene TRBV7-8; D not resolved. Per germline, CDR1 SGHVS and CDR2 FQNEAQ. Trimming removed 3 bases at V and 7 bases at J, with 13 bases between. The CDR3 totals 15 residues.

V and J are TRBV7-9 and TRBJ1-2; D may be TRBD1 (5 bases). The germline CDR1 and CDR2 sequences are SEHNR and FQNEAQ (reference sequence). The V end lost 4 bases, the J end lost 12 bases, and 18 bases lay between the germline ends. The CDR3 is 13 amino acids. CDR3 DNA: TGTGCCAGCAGCTCATCCGGCCCTGGGGGGGACACCTTC. Amino acids: CASSSSGPGGDTF.

The chain is built from TRBV5-4 and TRBJ2-1, with D hard to call. The ends were cut back, 2 bases at V and 0 bases at J, with 9 bases in the middle. CDR3 length equals 15 residues. Per germline, CDR1 SGHNT and CDR2 YYREEE (reference sequence). DNA for the CDR3: TGTGCCAGCAGCTTTGACACTTTCTCCTACAATGAGCAGTTCTTC. Translation gives CASSFDTFSYNEQFF.